These 11 T cell receptor beta chains came from one sample sequenced in a study of shared clonotypes between healthy human individuals (dated by TCRdb to 2020 to 2021). Libraries were prepared through the immunoSEQ multiplex PCR assay. Here the immuneACCESS table is served through TCRdb, limited to in-frame sequences with V and J called. Missing clones are a known gap in these copies; in checked studies unresolved V genes cover under half, and the rest lacks a known reason. Within this sample are roughly 2,300,000 clones, with around 92% of them counted one time only. The ten largest clonotypes hold 0.37% of the sample. Sequencing was carried out using naive CD4+ T cells from PBMCs. The cell subset or site label, as the study defines it: CD45RA+ positively selected. The receptors originated from a man younger than 30 in good health. Some clones in this sample may be carry-over from other donors' samples.

The chain carries TRBV29-1 and TRBJ2-1; D might be TRBD1 (8 bases). The CDR3 sequence is 13 residues long. The germline V gene encodes CDR1 SQVTM and CDR2 ANQGSEA. V gave up 3 bases and J gave up 15 bases, with 21 bases separating them. The DNA for the CDR3 is TGCAGCGTTGAGGGGAGGGCGACAGACAGGGGGTTCTTC. Translation gives CSVEGRATDRGFF.

The chain recombines TRBV11-1 with TRBJ1-1; D is uncertain. The V gene's germline CDR1 is SGHAT and CDR2 FQDESV (reference sequence). V lost 1 base and J lost 7, with 7 bases in between. This CDR3 has 12 residues. This chain's CDR3 is CASSLGPLEAFF. For the CDR3, the DNA is TGTGCCAGCAGCTTAGGCCCTCTTGAAGCTTTCTTT.

The chain combines TRBV7-3 with TRBJ1-3; D unresolved. The CDR3 is 14 amino acids. V was trimmed by 5 bases and J by 0 bases, leaving 8 bases between them. Per germline, CDR1 SGHTA and CDR2 FQGTGA. CDR3 in DNA: TGTGCCAGCAGCCCGAGTAGCTCTGGAAACACCATATATTTT. Translated, it gives CASSPSSSGNTIYF. Full variable domain (remainder filled in from reference TRBV7-3 and TRBJ1-3): GAGVSQTPSNKVTEKGKYVELRCDPISGHTALYWYRQSLGQGPEFLIYFQGTGAADDSGLPNDRFFAVRPEGSVSTLKIQRTERGDSAVYLCASSPSSSGNTIYFGEGSWLTVV.

As concerns this clone: The identical CDR3 is also encoded by other nucleotide sequences in the sample. This chain connects TRBV5-1 to TRBJ2-5; TRBD2 matches at 13 bases. Germline V gene sequence: CDR1 SGHRS, CDR2 YFSETQ. The trim removed 0 bases at V and 5 bases at J, leaving 7 bases unmatched. This CDR3 has 17 residues. CDR3 sequence reads: CASSLGLAGGSQETQYF. The CDR3 nucleotides are TGCGCCAGCAGCTTGGGACTAGCGGGGGGCTCACAGGAGACCCAGTACTTC.

The gene calls are TRBV6-1 and TRBJ1-4; D unclear. Germline V gene data show CDR1 as MNHNS and CDR2 as SASEGT. CDR3 length: 13 residues. Trimming took 4 bases from V and 4 from J, leaving 7 bases between them. Here the CDR3 reads CASSGLGNEKLFF. CDR3 nucleotides: TGTGCCAGCAGTGGGCTGGGTAATGAAAAACTGTTTTTT.

The V gene is TRBV25-1, the J gene TRBJ2-2; the D gene is possibly TRBD2 (6 bases). V was shortened by 6 bases and J by 2 bases, with 13 bases between the two germline ends. The V gene's germline CDR1 is MGHDK and CDR2 SYGVNS. This CDR3 comprises 15 residues. CDR3 in DNA: TGTGCCAGCAGCGGGGGTAGCAGTAACACCGGGGAGCTGTTTTTT. It specifies CASSGGSSNTGELFF.

The chain couples TRBV6-5 to TRBJ2-7; TRBD1 matches 9 bases. V was pared by 7 bases and J by 1 base, with 8 bases of the junction left unmatched. This CDR3 is built from 15 residues. CDR1 and CDR2 (germline): MNHEY, SVGAGI. As DNA, the CDR3 is TGTGCCAGCAATCCTCCCGGGACAGGGTCCTACGAGCAGTACTTC. Translation: CASNPPGTGSYEQYF.

V is TRBV28 and J is TRBJ2-7; D remains ambiguous. V dropped 6 bases and J dropped 1 base, with 10 bases sitting between them. The CDR3 is 13 residues long. CDR1 is MDHEN, CDR2 SYDVKM, per germline. The CDR3 protein is CASSWTVSYEQYF. The CDR3 DNA follows: TGTGCCAGCAGCTGGACGGTTTCCTACGAGCAGTACTTC.

CDR3 region: CASSPAIQGAQYF. The CDR3 region has the DNA TGTGCCAGCAGCCCGGCTATACAGGGAGCGCAGTACTTC. The chain links TRBV5-6 to TRBJ2-7, with D tentatively TRBD1 (6 bases). CDR1 is SGHDT and CDR2 is YYEEEE in the germline V gene. V was pared by 4 bases and J by 9 bases, with 17 bases between. CDR3 length: 13 residues. The variable domain in full, completed from reference TRBV5-6 and TRBJ2-7, reads DAGVTQSPTHLIKTRGQQVTLRCSPKSGHDTVSWYQQALGQGPQFIFQYYEEEERQRGNFPDRFSGHQFPNYSSELNVNALLLGDSALYLCASSPAIQGAQYFGPGTRLTVT.

The chain couples TRBV5-1 to TRBJ2-1; 12 nucleotides match TRBD2. CDR3 length equals 16 residues. CDR1 SGHRS and CDR2 YFSETQ come from the germline V gene. J gave up 7 bases and V 0 bases, and 5 bases lay outside the gene matches. Written as DNA, the CDR3 is TGCGCCAGCAGCTTGGTTCCTAGCGGGAGGGGAAATGAGCAGTTCTTC. Its translation is CASSLVPSGRGNEQFF.

V and J are TRBV9 and TRBJ2-2; 12 bases align to TRBD2. V gave up 3 bases and J gave up 5 bases; unmatched junction bases: 2. Per the germline V gene, CDR1 is SGDLS and CDR2 is YYNGEE. This CDR3 has 15 residues. CDR3 sequence: CASSALAGGTGELFF. CDR3 DNA sequence: TGTGCCAGCAGCGCGCTAGCGGGAGGGACCGGGGAGCTGTTTTTT.